The rows below give T cell receptor beta chains drawn from one sample of a study of T-cell reconstitution after alpha-beta-depleted transplantation in children. MiXCR, run by TCRdb on the PCR reads, gives a single entry per CDR3 protein. Among 400,000 to 500,000 distinct CDR3 sequences, roughly a tenth were seen once, and the ten largest hold over 4.5%. Sequenced material: PBMCs from the stem cell graft donor, taken from the stem cell graft. These receptors came from a human donor who donated a stem cell graft to a child with acute myeloid leukemia. CDR3s include the opening cysteine and the closing phenylalanine or tryptophan. Fields, in order: clone size, V gene, J gene, D gene, CDR3 protein, CDR3 DNA. The D gene is left open where the match is weak. Some rows have no size entry. The others give once, few or many, or a class for an expanded clone.

abundance: NA; v_gene: TRBV7-2; j_gene: TRBJ1-4; d_gene: NA; CDR3aa: CASSSGGRGVEKLFF; CDR3nt: TGTGCCAGCAGCTCCGGGGGCAGGGGTGTGGAAAAACTGTTTTTT
abundance: NA; v_gene: TRBV6-2/TRBV6-3; j_gene: TRBJ1-5; d_gene: NA; CDR3aa: CASSAGSQPQHF; CDR3nt: TGTGCCAGCAGTGCAGGGAGCCAGCCCCAGCATTTT
abundance: NA; v_gene: TRBV6-1; j_gene: TRBJ2-3; d_gene: NA; CDR3aa: CASRRRTPTDTQYF; CDR3nt: TGTGCCAGCAGACGCAGGACCCCCACAGATACGCAGTATTTT
abundance: many; v_gene: TRBV27; j_gene: TRBJ2-7; d_gene: TRBD1; CDR3aa: CASSSTGVYEQYF; CDR3nt: TGTGCCAGCAGTAGTACAGGGGTGTACGAGCAGTACTTC
abundance: NA; v_gene: TRBV5-1; j_gene: TRBJ1-1; d_gene: NA; CDR3aa: CASSITPRGGNTEAFF; CDR3nt: TGCGCCAGCAGCATTACACCACGGGGCGGGAACACTGAAGCTTTCTTT
abundance: NA; v_gene: TRBV7-7; j_gene: TRBJ2-3; d_gene: NA; CDR3aa: CASSSTLTDTQYF; CDR3nt: TGTGCTAGCAGCTCCACCCTCACAGATACGCAGTATTTT
abundance: few; v_gene: TRBV25-1; j_gene: TRBJ2-2; d_gene: NA; CDR3aa: CASSDPTNTGELFF; CDR3nt: TGTGCCAGCAGTGATCCTACGAACACCGGGGAGCTGTTTTTT
abundance: NA; v_gene: TRBV5-5; j_gene: TRBJ2-2; d_gene: NA; CDR3aa: CASNDGWSKTGELFF; CDR3nt: TGTGCCAGCAATGACGGCTGGAGTAAGACCGGGGAGCTGTTTTTT
abundance: NA; v_gene: TRBV2; j_gene: TRBJ2-7; d_gene: NA; CDR3aa: CASSIGLSYEQYF; CDR3nt: TGTGCCAGCAGTATCGGGCTCTCCTACGAGCAGTACTTC
abundance: few; v_gene: TRBV7-2; j_gene: TRBJ2-7; d_gene: NA; CDR3aa: CASSLGYAYEQYF; CDR3nt: TGTGCCAGCAGCTTAGGCTATGCCTACGAGCAGTACTTC
abundance: many; v_gene: TRBV16; j_gene: TRBJ1-4; d_gene: NA; CDR3aa: CASSQSSGANEKLFF; CDR3nt: TGTGCCAGCAGCCAATCGTCAGGGGCTAATGAAAAACTGTTTTTT
abundance: NA; v_gene: TRBV7-9; j_gene: TRBJ2-2; d_gene: TRBD1; CDR3aa: CASSVQGANTGELFF; CDR3nt: TGTGCCAGCAGCGTACAGGGGGCAAACACCGGGGAGCTGTTTTTT
abundance: NA; v_gene: TRBV6-1; j_gene: TRBJ2-1; d_gene: TRBD1; CDR3aa: CASSETDRAYNEQFF; CDR3nt: TGTGCCAGCAGTGAAACGGACAGGGCCTACAATGAGCAGTTCTTC
abundance: NA; v_gene: TRBV10-3; j_gene: TRBJ2-5; d_gene: TRBD1; CDR3aa: CAISTRQGRETQYF; CDR3nt: TGTGCCATCAGCACTCGACAGGGGCGAGAGACCCAGTACTTC
abundance: NA; v_gene: TRBV12-3/TRBV12-4; j_gene: TRBJ2-1; d_gene: NA; CDR3aa: CASSALGYNEQFF; CDR3nt: TGTGCCAGCAGCGCCCTGGGGTACAATGAGCAGTTCTTC
abundance: few; v_gene: TRBV6-2/TRBV6-3; j_gene: TRBJ2-1; d_gene: TRBD2; CDR3aa: CASSYSGSGGYNEQFF; CDR3nt: TGTGCCAGCAGTTACTCTGGTAGCGGGGGTTACAATGAGCAGTTCTTC